The clone carrying this TCR beta chain was detected once. Antigen: not known. This record comes from a study of graft-versus-host responses after intestinal transplantation. The table came from immunoSEQ multiplex PCR; TCRdb's copy has only in-frame clones and leaves some out. The sample has about 35,000 clones, 85% to 95% seen once; the top ten hold 21%. The germline V and J ends were trimmed by 0 bases and 2 bases, with 5 bases remaining between them. The V gene's germline CDR1 is MNHNY and CDR2 SVGAGI (reference sequence). The CDR3 has 13 residues. The TCR comes from a human donor who was the organ donor for an intestinal transplant. This sample comprised unstimulated CD8+ T cells sorted from spleen or lymph node cells, obtained before transplant. The J gene is TRBJ2-7, the V gene TRBV6-6; D not certain. The CDR3 region is CASSYSTTYEQYF. CDR3 sequence (DNA): TGTGCCAGCAGTTACTCGACGACCTACGAGCAGTACTTC.